Below, 15 T cell receptor beta chains from the same sample are listed, as sequenced in a study of hypomethylating agent response in myelodysplastic syndrome. Sequencing was performed with immunoSEQ multiplex PCR; in TCRdb, only in-frame clones are kept and a portion is missing. The sample contains 7,000 or so clones, around 87% of which appear only once. The sequencing here drew on bone marrow, taken before or after starting hypomethylating agent treatment for myelodysplastic syndrome (not recorded which). The receptors shown here come from a human donor with myelodysplastic syndrome.

V gene TRBV4-2 combines with J gene TRBJ1-1; TRBD1 might be the D (6 bases). Germline CDR1 reads LGHNA; CDR2 reads YNFKEQ. Trimming stripped 0 bases from V and 5 bases from J, with 16 bases between. This CDR3 is built from 16 residues. In DNA, the CDR3 is TGTGCCAGCAGCCAAGAAGAGGGGGGCTGGGAGACTGAAGCTTTCTTT. Amino acid sequence: CASSQEEGGWETEAFF.

The gene calls are TRBV5-1 and TRBJ1-1, with TRBD1 as a possible D gene (6 bases). The CDR3 contains 15 residues. Trimming took off 4 bases at V and 3 bases at J, with 16 bases between the two ends. The germline CDR1 and CDR2 sequences are SGHRS and YFSETQ. The CDR3 here is CASSPSGTLDTEAFF. The CDR3 bases are TGCGCCAGCAGCCCCTCCGGGACACTCGACACTGAAGCTTTCTTT.

The chain uses TRBV13 and TRBJ2-7; possibly TRBD1 for D (6 bases). The CDR3 has 14 residues. Trimming cost V 5 bases and J 4 bases, with 15 bases left between them. CDR1 is PRHDT and CDR2 is FYEKMQ in the germline V gene (reference sequence). CDR3 sequence (DNA): TGTGCCAGCAGCATAAACAGGGTACGTTACGAGCAGTACTTC. Translating it yields CASSINRVRYEQYF.

The chain recombines TRBV6-6 with TRBJ1-5; D possibly corresponds to TRBD1 (5 bases). The CDR3 totals 14 residues. Germline CDR1 MNHNY, CDR2 SVGAGI (reference sequence). Trimming left V 0 bases short and J 9 bases short, with 12 bases between. The CDR3 sequence is CASSYSYGDGPQHF. For the CDR3, the DNA is TGTGCCAGCAGTTACTCGTACGGGGACGGGCCCCAGCATTTT.

The gene calls are TRBV5-8 and TRBJ2-3; 7 nucleotides agree with TRBD1. The CDR3 totals 18 residues. V lost 4 bases to trimming and J lost 5 bases; unmatched junction nucleotides: 19. The germline V gene encodes CDR1 SGHTS and CDR2 YDEGEE. The CDR3 DNA is TGTGCCAGCAGCCTCGTGGGTATGTTTCGGACAGGAGGAGATACGCAGTATTTT. Translated: CASSLVGMFRTGGDTQYF.

V gene TRBV29-1 combines with J gene TRBJ1-2; 7 bases map to TRBD1. The length of the CDR3 is 13 residues. CDR1 is SQVTM, CDR2 ANQGSEA, per germline. V was pared by 6 bases and J by 7 bases, with 11 bases of the junction left unmatched. The CDR3 loop is CSVAGQVLGGYTF. The CDR3 nucleotides read TGCAGCGTCGCAGGACAGGTTTTAGGTGGCTACACCTTC. Based on the CDR3 plus reference TRBV29-1 and TRBJ1-2, the full variable domain is SAVISQKPSRDICQRGTSLTIQCQVDSQVTMMFWYRQQPGQSLTLIATANQGSEATYESGFVIDKFPISRPNLTFSTLTVSNMSPEDSSIYLCSVAGQVLGGYTFGSGTRLTVV.

The chain recombines TRBV18 with TRBJ1-1; no firm D call. V was shortened by 6 bases and J by 0 bases, with 14 bases between the two germline ends. The CDR3 runs to 15 residues. Germline V gene lookup returns CDR1 KGHSH and CDR2 LQKENI. The CDR3 bases are TGTGCCAGCTCTTTACACGGCCCGTTGAACACTGAAGCTTTCTTT. Its protein product is CASSLHGPLNTEAFF.

This clone is a singleton in its sample. The germline gene is not matched at one end of the junction; a read error may be the cause. This chain joins TRBV2 and TRBJ2-3; 8 nucleotides agree with TRBD1. This CDR3 is built from 14 residues. The germline gives CDR1 SNHLY, CDR2 FYNNEI. CDR3 sequence: CASGEDRVTDTQYF. As DNA, the CDR3 is TGTGCCAGCGGTGAGGACAGGGTGACAGATACGCAGTATTTT.

The chain joins TRBV30 to TRBJ2-1, with D possibly TRBD1 on 6 matching bases. Per germline, CDR1 GTSNPN and CDR2 SVGIG (reference sequence). This CDR3 has 13 amino acids. Trimming pared 3 bases from V and 10 bases from J, leaving 16 bases between. The CDR3 region has the DNA TGTGCCTGGAGGACGGGGACAACGCGGGAGCAGTTCTTC. Translating it yields CAWRTGTTREQFF.

The chain links TRBV7-2 to TRBJ2-5, with D possibly being TRBD1 or TRBD2 (6 bases each). This CDR3 has 16 residues. Trimming shortened V by 2 bases and J by 4 bases, and 17 bases separated the two germline ends. The germline CDR1 and CDR2 sequences are SGHTA and FQGNSA. CDR3 loop: CASSLSRPGAGETQYF. As DNA, the CDR3 is TGTGCCAGCAGCTTAAGTAGACCGGGGGCGGGAGAGACCCAGTACTTC.

J is TRBJ2-5 and V is TRBV30; 8 nucleotides line up with TRBD2. The trim removed 4 bases at V and 5 bases at J, leaving 3 bases unmatched. This CDR3 has 12 amino acids. CDR1 is GTSNPN, CDR2 SVGIG, per germline (reference sequence). This CDR3 reads CAWTGGYETQYF. The CDR3 DNA reads as TGTGCCTGGACGGGGGGGTACGAGACCCAGTACTTC.

This clone appeared once. The chain has TRBV28 and TRBJ1-2, with 7 bases that match TRBD1. From germline, CDR1 is MDHEN and CDR2 SYDVKM. CDR3 length: 14 residues. With 5 bases clipped from V and 5 bases from J, the junction kept 8 bases outside the gene matches. CDR3 region: CASSLPGQKYGYTF. In DNA form, the CDR3 reads TGTGCCAGCAGTCTACCGGGACAGAAATATGGCTACACCTTC.

This chain connects TRBV11-2 to TRBJ1-1; D is undetermined. The CDR3 extends over 12 amino acids. Germline-derived CDR1 and CDR2 are SGHAT and FQNNGV. V was trimmed by 2 bases and J by 8 bases, leaving 9 bases between them. This CDR3 reads CASSLRVGEAFF. Written as DNA, the CDR3 is TGTGCCAGCAGCTTAAGGGTCGGGGAAGCTTTCTTT.

This CDR3 reads CSVDIGASEEQYF. The CDR3 bases are TGCAGCGTTGATATCGGCGCTTCTGAAGAGCAGTACTTC. The gene calls are TRBV29-1 and TRBJ2-7; no clear D gene. Germline CDR1 is SQVTM and CDR2 is ANQGSEA. Trimming removed 3 bases at V and 7 bases at J, with 16 bases between. CDR3 size: 13 residues.

The sample holds one count of this clone. V and J are TRBV5-1 and TRBJ1-2; D is ambiguous. Germline-derived CDR1 and CDR2 are SGHRS and YFSETQ. Trimming left V 4 bases short and J 6 bases short, with 10 bases between. The CDR3 runs to 12 residues. The CDR3 loop is CASSQRSDGYTF. The CDR3 DNA is TGCGCCAGCAGCCAGCGCTCCGATGGCTACACCTTC.